These 28 T cell receptor beta chains share one sample of origin, sequenced in a study of cytomegalovirus exposure and HLA in healthy donors. With 60 Vbeta and 13 Jbeta primers, the PCR was carried out. TCRdb's table, derived via immunoSEQ multiplex PCR, lists solely in-frame clones and lacks some. The sample lists roughly 130,000 clones; roughly 75% were seen once. Source material: PBMCs. These receptors originate from a man aged 25 to 40 in good health and CMV-seronegative.

V and J are TRBV4-3 and TRBJ2-7, with TRBD2 matching over 8 bases. Germline V gives CDR1 LGHNA, CDR2 YSLEER. V gave up 0 bases and J gave up 3 bases; unmatched junction bases: 13. This CDR3 contains 18 residues. CDR3 in DNA: TGCGCCAGCAGCCAAGATATCCGAAGGACTAGCAGGTACTACGAGCAGTACTTC. Its translation is CASSQDIRRTSRYYEQYF.

The rearrangement links TRBV28 to TRBJ1-5; 8 bases are shared with TRBD1. Germline V lookup: CDR1 MDHEN, CDR2 SYDVKM. V gave up 6 bases and J gave up 0 bases; unmatched junction bases: 7. The CDR3 has 16 residues. The CDR3 protein is CASSYGQGGSNQPQHF. The CDR3, as DNA: TGTGCCAGCAGCTATGGACAGGGTGGTAGCAATCAGCCCCAGCATTTT.

This chain connects TRBV5-4 to TRBJ2-5; TRBD1 matches 8 bases. The germline CDR1 and CDR2 sequences are SGHNT and YYREEE (reference sequence). The CDR3 extends over 14 amino acids. V gave up 0 bases and J gave up 4 bases; unmatched junction bases: 2. The CDR3 loop reads CASSLGDRPETQYF. The CDR3 DNA reads TGTGCCAGCAGCTTGGGGGACAGGCCAGAGACCCAGTACTTC.

The V call is TRBV5-1, the J call TRBJ2-7, with 8 bases fitting TRBD2. Germline trimming cut 4 bases from V and 3 bases from J; bases unmatched to any gene: 15. The CDR3 consists of 17 residues. In germline, CDR1 is SGHRS, CDR2 YFSETQ. The CDR3 DNA reads TGCGCCAGCAGCCGTACGATTGGACTAGCACAGAACTACGAGCAGTACTTC. Amino acid sequence: CASSRTIGLAQNYEQYF.

This rearrangement joins TRBV6-1 to TRBJ1-2, with TRBD1 identical over 8 bases. The germline V gene encodes CDR1 MNHNS and CDR2 SASEGT. The V gene end was trimmed by 6 bases and the J gene end by 1 base; junction bases not matched to a gene: 7. CDR3 length: 15 residues. Here the CDR3 DNA reads TGTGCCAGCAGAGCTAGGACAGGGAGTAACTATGGCTACACCTTC. Protein product: CASRARTGSNYGYTF.

CDR3 loop: CASSRGQGVEQYF. For the CDR3, the DNA is TGCGCCAGCAGCCGGGGACAGGGGGTCGAGCAGTACTTC. The chain combines TRBV5-1 with TRBJ2-7, with 11 nucleotides matching TRBD1. CDR3 length: 13 residues. Germline V lookup: CDR1 SGHRS, CDR2 YFSETQ. The V segment lost 4 bases and the J segment 6 bases; nucleotides outside the gene matches: 3.

J is TRBJ1-4 and V is TRBV28, with 10 bases lining up with TRBD1. This CDR3 is 14 amino acids long. With 5 bases clipped from V and 8 bases from J, the junction kept 5 bases outside the gene matches. From germline, CDR1 is MDHEN and CDR2 SYDVKM. Here the CDR3 DNA reads TGTGCCAGCAGTACCGGGACAGGGGAAGAAAAACTGTTTTTT. Residues: CASSTGTGEEKLFF. The full variable domain, rest sourced from reference TRBV28 and TRBJ1-4, is DVKVTQSSRYLVKRTGEKVFLECVQDMDHENMFWYRQDPGLGLRLIYFSYDVKMKEKGDIPEGYSVSREKKERFSLILESASTNQTSMYLCASSTGTGEEKLFFGSGTQLSVL.

V gene TRBV28 combines with J gene TRBJ2-2, with 7 positions matching TRBD1. The V and J ends lost 3 bases and 5 bases, in that order; junction bases with no gene match: 6. Germline CDR1 MDHEN, CDR2 SYDVKM. The CDR3 totals 15 residues. CDR3 bases: TGTGCCAGCAGTTTGGGACAGAGGGAGACCGGGGAGCTGTTTTTT. It is translated as CASSLGQRETGELFF.

This clone was seen more than once but under ten times. The chain carries TRBV4-3 and TRBJ1-6; 7 bases fit TRBD1. The CDR3 runs to 16 residues. Germline CDR1 reads LGHNA; CDR2 reads YSLEER. V gave up 3 bases and J gave up 0 bases; unmatched junction bases: 2. CDR3 in amino acids: CASSQRDSSYNSPLHF. DNA for the CDR3: TGCGCCAGCAGCCAGCGGGACAGCTCCTATAATTCACCCCTCCACTTT.

This chain connects TRBV6-6 to TRBJ2-1; D not resolved. From germline, CDR1 is MNHNY and CDR2 SVGAGI (reference sequence). The CDR3 length is 12 residues. Trimming removed 0 bases at V and 8 bases at J, with 5 bases between. DNA of the CDR3: TGTGCCAGCAGTTACTCGCGTGATGAGCAGTTCTTC. Protein sequence: CASSYSRDEQFF.

J is TRBJ2-7 and V is TRBV27, with unresolved D. Germline V gene lookup returns CDR1 MNHEY and CDR2 SMNVEV (reference sequence). The CDR3 has 14 residues. V lost 7 bases to trimming and J lost 1 base, with 14 bases between them. The CDR3 region is CASTAGSGSYEQYF. In DNA, the CDR3 is TGTGCCAGCACGGCCGGGTCCGGTTCCTACGAGCAGTACTTC.

The chain couples TRBV11-2 to TRBJ2-1; 9 bases align to TRBD2. The CDR3 sequence is 16 residues long. V shed 5 bases and J 2 bases; nucleotides not matched to a gene: 7. CDR1 is SGHAT and CDR2 is FQNNGV in the germline V gene. The CDR3 sequence is CASSPQAGGTYNEQFF. In DNA form, the CDR3 reads TGTGCCAGCAGCCCACAAGCGGGGGGAACCTACAATGAGCAGTTCTTC. Based on the CDR3 plus reference TRBV11-2 and TRBJ2-1, the full variable domain is EAGVAQSPRYKIIEKRQSVAFWCNPISGHATLYWYQQILGQGPKLLIQFQNNGVVDDSQLPKDRFSAERLKGVDSTLKIQPAKLEDSAVYLCASSPQAGGTYNEQFFGPGTRLTVL.

CDR3 DNA sequence: TGTGCCAGCAGTGAAACAGGGGGCCGAAGCACCGGGGAGCTGTTTTTT. It encodes CASSETGGRSTGELFF. The chain employs TRBV2 and TRBJ2-2; TRBD1 matches at 9 bases. The CDR3 spans 16 residues. V shed 2 bases and J 4 bases; nucleotides not matched to a gene: 5. Germline assignment: CDR1 SNHLY and CDR2 FYNNEI. Variable domain in full (rest from reference TRBV2 and TRBJ2-2): EPEVTQTPSHQVTQMGQEVILRCVPISNHLYFYWYRQILGQKVEFLVSFYNNEISEKSEIFDDQFSVERPDGSNFTLKIRSTKLEDSAMYFCASSETGGRSTGELFFGEGSRLTVL.

This chain's CDR3 is CASSPWVAASSYEQYF. In DNA, the CDR3 is TGTGCCAGCAGCCCCTGGGTAGCTGCGAGCTCCTACGAGCAGTACTTC. V is TRBV7-2 and J is TRBJ2-7; D not certain. Looked up from germline, CDR1 is SGHTA and CDR2 is FQGNSA. The CDR3 is 16 amino acids. Trimming pared 5 bases from V and 0 bases from J, leaving 17 bases between.

This clone has a handful of counts. V usage is TRBV29-1 and J usage is TRBJ2-5, with a weak D call TRBD1 (6 bases). CDR3 length: 10 residues. The V gene's germline CDR1 is SQVTM and CDR2 ANQGSEA. CDR3 sequence: CSGRGTTQYF. The CDR3 DNA reads as TGCAGTGGCAGGGGTACGACCCAGTACTTC. Drawing the rest from reference TRBV29-1 and TRBJ2-5, the complete variable domain is SAVISQKPSRDICQRGTSLTIQCQVDSQVTMMFWYRQQPGQSLTLIATANQGSEATYESGFVIDKFPISRPNLTFSTLTVSNMSPEDSSIYLCSGRGTTQYFGPGTRLLVL.

The chain employs TRBV29-1 and TRBJ2-5, with 7 bases aligning to TRBD1. This CDR3 spans 14 amino acids. V shed 2 bases, J shed 2 bases, and the junction held 5 bases outside the gene matches. In germline, CDR1 is SQVTM, CDR2 ANQGSEA. CDR3 protein: CSVEISGQQETQYF. The CDR3 nucleotides are TGCAGCGTTGAAATATCGGGACAGCAAGAGACCCAGTACTTC.

The chain is built from TRBV7-8 and TRBJ1-3; D is perhaps TRBD1 (6 bases). The CDR3 is 16 residues long. Per germline, CDR1 SGHVS and CDR2 FQNEAQ. V gave up 2 bases and J gave up 0 bases, with 11 bases separating them. The CDR3 DNA is TGTGCCAGCAGCTTACCGGGACATTTCTCTGGAAACACCATATATTTT. This encodes CASSLPGHFSGNTIYF.

The V gene is TRBV4-2, the J gene TRBJ2-1; 13 bases are a match to TRBD2. The CDR3 runs 16 residues. The V segment lost 4 bases and the J segment 5 bases; nucleotides outside the gene matches: 5. Germline V gene data show CDR1 as LGHNA and CDR2 as YNFKEQ. The CDR3 loop reads CASSPRLAGGHNEQFF. The CDR3 region has the DNA TGTGCCAGCAGCCCCCGACTAGCGGGAGGCCACAATGAGCAGTTCTTC.

The chain is built from TRBV18 and TRBJ2-4; D possibly corresponds to TRBD1 (5 bases). Trimming removed 1 base at V and 5 bases at J, with 12 bases between. Germline V CDR1 and CDR2: KGHSH, LQKENI. The CDR3 extends over 15 amino acids. The CDR3 nucleotides read TGTGCCAGCTCACCACAGGACACCGCAGAAAACATTCAGTACTTC. This translates into CASSPQDTAENIQYF.

As concerns this clone: The identical CDR3 is also encoded by other nucleotide sequences in the sample. V usage is TRBV6-1 and J usage is TRBJ2-1, with a tentative D call TRBD1 (5 bases). The germline V gene has CDR1 MNHNS and CDR2 SASEGT. CDR3 length: 12 residues. Between the trimmed V and J ends, which lost 7 bases and 4 bases, there was a span of 8 bases. CDR3 bases: TGTGCCAGCAATCAGGGTTACAATGAGCAGTTCTTC. Protein product: CASNQGYNEQFF.

This clone showed up just a few times. This chain joins TRBV4-2 and TRBJ2-7, with D possibly matching TRBD2 (6 bases). V was cut by 4 bases and J by 5 bases, with 9 bases left in between. This CDR3 contains 12 residues. The V gene's germline CDR1 is LGHNA and CDR2 YNFKEQ. Here the CDR3 reads CASSLGLNEQYF. The CDR3 nucleotides are TGTGCCAGCAGCCTTGGACTAAACGAGCAGTACTTC.

The chain links TRBV5-8 to TRBJ2-1; 9 bases map to TRBD2. The CDR3 spans 15 residues. J lost 9 bases, V lost 7 bases, and 14 bases had no gene match. Per the germline V gene, CDR1 is SGHTS and CDR2 is YDEGEE. The chain's CDR3 is CASRAGSGGLSEQFF. DNA for the CDR3: TGTGCCAGCCGTGCGGGTAGCGGGGGTCTGAGTGAGCAGTTCTTC.

The chain employs TRBV6-5 and TRBJ1-1; 9 nucleotides align to TRBD1. Germline values: CDR1 MNHEY, CDR2 SVGAGI. With V trimmed by 11 bases and J by 1 base, 5 bases remained unmatched. The length of the CDR3 is 13 residues. DNA for the CDR3: TGTGCCGGATGGGACAGGGAGAACACTGAAGCTTTCTTT. It yields the protein CAGWDRENTEAFF.

The table lists this clone with many counts. The chain couples TRBV6-1 to TRBJ2-7; tentatively, D is TRBD2 (6 bases). With 2 bases removed from V and 3 bases from J, the gap between germline ends came to 14 bases. From germline, CDR1 is MNHNS and CDR2 SASEGT. The CDR3 contains 15 residues. The CDR3, as DNA: TGTGCCAGCAGTGAAAGATTGGCGGGAAGCTACGAGCAGTACTTC. This gives the protein CASSERLAGSYEQYF.

The chain couples TRBV5-1 to TRBJ2-7; tentatively, D is TRBD1 (6 bases). The CDR3 totals 16 residues. V lost 0 bases and J lost 2, with 15 bases in between. CDR1 is SGHRS, CDR2 YFSETQ, per germline. The CDR3 nucleotides are TGCGCCAGCAGCTTGGGAGGCGCAGGGGCCCCCTACGAGCAGTACTTC. Translation gives CASSLGGAGAPYEQYF. Full variable domain (outside the CDR3, taken from reference TRBV5-1 and TRBJ2-7): KAGVTQTPRYLIKTRGQQVTLSCSPISGHRSVSWYQQTPGQGLQFLFEYFSETQRNKGNFPGRFSGRQFSNSRSEMNVSTLELGDSALYLCASSLGGAGAPYEQYFGPGTRLTVT.

The chain recombines TRBV7-8 with TRBJ2-5; D gene unclear. V was clipped by 1 base and J by 1 base, with 4 bases between them. Germline values: CDR1 SGHVS, CDR2 FQNEAQ. The CDR3 sequence is 13 residues long. The CDR3: CASSLDGQETQYF. Written as DNA, the CDR3 is TGTGCCAGCAGCTTAGACGGCCAAGAGACCCAGTACTTC.

This chain joins TRBV4-3 and TRBJ1-1; possibly TRBD1 for D (6 bases). This CDR3 is built from 15 residues. V was trimmed by 0 bases and J by 3 bases, leaving 11 bases between them. Germline loops: CDR1 LGHNA, CDR2 YSLEER. CDR3 sequence: CASSQELEGDTEAFF. The CDR3 coding sequence is TGCGCCAGCAGCCAAGAGCTCGAGGGGGACACTGAAGCTTTCTTT.

The rearrangement links TRBV29-1 to TRBJ2-3, with TRBD2 as a possible D gene (5 bases). This CDR3 spans 13 amino acids. V lost 5 bases and J lost 4, with 13 bases in between. Looked up from germline, CDR1 is SQVTM and CDR2 is ANQGSEA. CDR3 amino acids: CSVSGKASDTQYF. The CDR3 coding sequence is TGCAGCGTTTCCGGGAAGGCTTCAGATACGCAGTATTTT.